This entry describes one T cell receptor (beta chain). Profiling relied on immunoSEQ multiplex PCR, and the TCRdb table lists in-frame clones only, not all of them. The sample contains some 220,000 clones, 85% to 95% of which appear only once. Germline-derived CDR1 and CDR2 are MNHEY and SVGAGI. V gave up 6 bases and J gave up 5 bases; unmatched junction bases: 7. The CDR3 has 15 residues. The data belong to a study of control samples from healthy donors and cancer patients. This receptor was identified in a man in his fifties in good health. This chain uses TRBV6-5 with TRBJ2-2; 9 bases line up with TRBD1. Sequencing used blood. The CDR3 coding sequence is TGTGCCAGCAGCCAGGACAGGGGAGCTACCGGGGAGCTGTTTTTT. Translation gives CASSQDRGATGELFF.